This is a list of T cell receptor beta chains from one sample in a study of human T cells and chemical hapten exposure. One entry per CDR3 protein, called by TCRdb with MiXCR from the RACE reads. Found here are 80,000 or so distinct CDR3 sequences, around a tenth of them singletons; the top ten hold approximately 4%. The material sequenced was whole blood, taken in connection with sensitization to the hapten diphenylcyclopropenone (DPC). The receptors stem from a woman between 50 and 59 years old with alopecia areata. Some clones in this sample may be carry-over from other donors' samples. Both conserved end residues are part of each CDR3. The D gene is left open where the match is weak. Some rows mark clone size as missing; the rest say once, few, many or name a class of expanded clone.

d_call	v_call	clone_size	j_call	cdr3_aa	cdr3_nt
.	TRBV28	few	TRBJ1-1	CASSLWGGNRAGEAFF	TGTGCCAGCAGTTTATGGGGGGGCAACAGGGCGGGTGAAGCTTTCTTT
.	TRBV12-3/TRBV12-4	few	TRBJ2-3	CASSPVAQGTDTQYF	TGTGCCAGCAGCCCTGTCGCCCAGGGCACAGATACGCAGTATTTT
TRBD1	TRBV7-2	many	TRBJ1-2	CASSPRTGYYGYTF	TGTGCCAGCAGCCCTAGGACAGGATACTATGGCTACACCTTC
TRBD1	TRBV28	few	TRBJ2-1	CASRAPGQEQFF	TGTGCCAGCAGGGCTCCGGGACAGGAGCAGTTCTTC
.	TRBV7-2	.	TRBJ2-7	CASSLGAHEQYF	TGTGCCAGCAGCTTAGGGGCCCACGAGCAGTACTTC
.	TRBV7-2	few	TRBJ2-1	CASSLIRAKSYNEQFF	TGTGCCAGCAGCTTAATAAGGGCAAAGTCCTACAATGAGCAGTTCTTC
.	TRBV12-3/TRBV12-4	few	TRBJ1-2	CASSPQGPPFINYGYTF	TGTGCCAGCAGCCCCCAGGGGCCCCCTTTTATTAACTATGGCTACACCTTC
.	TRBV7-9	few	TRBJ1-4	CASSSAQQQGGLFF	TGTGCCAGCAGCTCTGCCCAACAACAGGGCGGACTGTTTTTT
.	TRBV4-2	.	TRBJ1-5	CASSQDGQTPQHF	TGTGCCAGCAGCCAAGATGGGCAGACGCCCCAGCATTTT
.	TRBV11-2	.	TRBJ2-2	CASRRGTGELFF	TGTGCCAGCCGGCGGGGCACCGGGGAGCTGTTTTTT
.	TRBV14	.	TRBJ2-2	CASSSRLNTGELFF	TGTGCCAGCAGCTCACGACTGAACACCGGGGAGCTGTTTTTT
.	TRBV12-3/TRBV12-4	many	TRBJ2-5	CASSFDGQDKTQYF	TGTGCCAGCAGTTTTGACGGGCAGGATAAGACCCAGTACTTC
.	TRBV7-9	many	TRBJ1-1	CASSPRVTNTEAFF	TGTGCCAGCAGCCCCAGGGTAACGAACACTGAAGCTTTCTTT
.	TRBV15	many	TRBJ1-5	CATSPKANQPQHF	TGTGCCACCAGCCCGAAGGCCAATCAGCCCCAGCATTTT
TRBD2	TRBV28	.	TRBJ2-3	CASSRIAGGSWDTQYF	TGTGCCAGCAGTCGGATAGCGGGAGGCTCTTGGGATACGCAGTATTTT
TRBD2	TRBV28	.	TRBJ2-3	CASSSRLAGRDTQYF	TGTGCCAGCAGTTCCCGCCTAGCGGGACGAGATACGCAGTATTTT
.	TRBV19	many	TRBJ1-4	CATKLRAGATNEKLFF	TGTGCCACCAAATTAAGGGCAGGAGCAACTAATGAAAAACTGTTTTTT
.	TRBV4-3	many	TRBJ1-6	CASSLHYKQSSYNSPLHF	TGCGCCAGCAGCCTCCATTATAAACAGAGCTCCTATAATTCACCCCTCCACTTT
.	TRBV7-9	.	TRBJ2-6	CASSRKSGANVLTF	TGTGCCAGCAGTCGGAAATCTGGGGCCAACGTCCTGACTTTC
TRBD1	TRBV5-1	few	TRBJ1-2	CASSLVGQGPSYGYTF	TGCGCCAGCAGCTTGGTGGGACAGGGGCCCTCCTATGGCTACACCTTC
TRBD1	TRBV7-2	few	TRBJ2-3	CASSLAARGRADTQYF	TGTGCCAGCAGCTTAGCGGCCAGGGGGCGTGCAGATACGCAGTATTTT